The sample holds a few counts of the clone carrying this T cell receptor beta chain. The sample belongs to a study of blood T cell repertoires in COVID-19. As for the study in general: Specimens from acute and convalescent COVID-19 originated in the United States, Italy and Spain. From T cells, B-cell-depleted T cells, or PBMCs came the material, which was cDNA or gDNA.

The repertoire was sequenced with immunoSEQ multiplex PCR; TCRdb's copy has only in-frame clones and lacks some. The sample yields just under 250,000 clones, roughly 91% seen once. Germline V lookup: CDR1 LGHNA, CDR2 YSLEER. The CDR3 consists of 15 residues. Trimming stripped 0 bases from V and 3 bases from J, with 12 bases between. This rearrangement joins TRBV4-3 to TRBJ2-7; TRBD1 might be the D (6 bases). Sequencing was carried out using PBMCs or T cells enriched from blood (not recorded which). This clonotype was obtained from a woman in her 30s who had recovered from COVID-19. The CDR3 spells CASSQDRGTRYEQYF. The CDR3 DNA follows: TGCGCCAGCAGCCAAGATAGAGGGACACGCTACGAGCAGTACTTC.